The sequence of this T cell receptor (beta chain) was determined in a study of blood T cell repertoires in COVID-19. Study background: The United States, Italy and Spain supplied acute and convalescent COVID-19 samples.

Original data processing: Scientists estimated how many nucleated cells there were by amplifying reference gene primers. Produced via immunoSEQ multiplex PCR; TCRdb's table is partial and in-frame only. V, J and clone size were drawn from that table, and D and trimming were deduced from the DNA. The sample lists 60,000 to 75,000 clones, around 80% occurring once. The CDR3 sequence is 14 residues long. Per the germline V gene, CDR1 is KGHSH and CDR2 is LQKENI. V was clipped by 2 bases and J by 3 bases; unmatched bases: 3. The sample consisted of peripheral blood. The receptor's source is a woman aged 50 to 65 with acute or convalescent COVID-19. This chain connects TRBV18 to TRBJ2-5; 7 bases fit TRBD2. The CDR3: CASSPGSGEETQYF. The CDR3 DNA reads as TGTGCCAGCTCACCAGGGAGCGGGGAAGAGACCCAGTACTTC.